A selection of T cell receptor beta chains follows, all from one sample in a study of metastatic and nonmetastatic thyroid tumors. Through MiXCR, TCRdb re-clonotyped the PCR reads. The table shows some 23,000 clones, with around a fifth occurring only once. The specimen sequenced was tumor tissue. Every receptor here comes from a female donor with papillary thyroid cancer or a benign thyroid nodule (not recorded which). Some clones in this sample may be carry-over from other donors' samples. The CDR3 runs from the conserved cysteine through the conserved F or W. The D gene is left open where the match is weak. Size is stated for part of the rows, as once, few or many counts, or as a class when the clone is expanded.

D,J,size,V,CDR3,DNA
-,TRBJ2-7,few,TRBV6-2/TRBV6-3,CASILSTGPYEQYF,TGTGCCAGCATTCTCTCGACAGGACCCTACGAGCAGTACTTC
TRBD1,TRBJ2-5,-,TRBV28,CASSFGQGDLETQYF,TGTGCCAGCAGTTTTGGACAGGGGGATCTAGAGACCCAGTACTTC
-,TRBJ2-7,-,TRBV28,CASPTRAYEQYF,TGTGCCAGTCCGACTAGAGCCTACGAGCAGTACTTC
-,TRBJ2-7,-,TRBV30,CAWNLGTPFYEQYF,TGTGCCTGGAACCTCGGGACACCTTTTTACGAGCAGTACTTC
-,TRBJ1-2,-,TRBV3-1,CASSPQYSGNYGYTF,TGTGCCAGCAGCCCCCAGTATTCAGGGAACTATGGCTACACCTTC
-,TRBJ1-1,many,TRBV18,CASSPEEGSTAFF,TGTGCCAGCTCACCAGAGGAGGGTTCGACAGCTTTCTTT
-,TRBJ1-1,-,TRBV6-2/TRBV6-3,CASRLGLNTEAFF,TGTGCCAGCAGGCTCGGACTGAACACTGAAGCTTTCTTT
-,TRBJ1-2,-,TRBV29-1,CSVVRIGPSDHYGYTF,TGCAGCGTTGTTAGGATAGGGCCGAGCGACCATTATGGCTACACCTTC
-,TRBJ2-1,-,TRBV29-1,CSVEGLVYEQFF,TGCAGCGTTGAAGGCCTAGTCTATGAGCAGTTCTTC
-,TRBJ2-3,few,TRBV20-1,CSAHSVSSTDTQYF,TGCAGTGCTCATAGCGTGTCTAGCACAGATACGCAGTATTTT
TRBD2,TRBJ2-5,few,TRBV24-1,CATSDLGAGDGETQYF,TGTGCCACCAGTGATTTAGGAGCGGGAGACGGAGAGACCCAGTACTTC
TRBD2,TRBJ2-1,many,TRBV24-1,CATSESGTSGRYNEQFF,TGTGCCACCAGTGAATCTGGGACTAGCGGGAGGTACAATGAGCAGTTCTTC
-,TRBJ1-1,many,TRBV7-6,CATKPLGTGTEAFF,TGTGCCACTAAGCCGCTTGGGACGGGCACTGAAGCTTTCTTT
-,TRBJ1-1,-,TRBV7-2,CASSLAGPLNTEAFF,TGTGCCAGCAGCTTAGCAGGGCCCCTGAACACTGAAGCTTTCTTT
-,TRBJ1-3,many,TRBV10-3,CATKGGPPPGNTIYF,TGTGCCACCAAAGGGGGGCCGCCCCCTGGAAACACCATATATTTT
-,TRBJ2-7,-,TRBV28,CASILIRESYEQYF,TGTGCCAGCATTTTGATTCGGGAGTCATACGAGCAGTACTTC
TRBD1,TRBJ1-1,many,TRBV18,CASSPLPTGKLNTEAFF,TGTGCCAGCTCACCACTCCCGACAGGGAAATTGAACACTGAAGCTTTCTTT
-,TRBJ1-4,few,TRBV7-2,CASSFGGMGAEKLFF,TGTGCCAGCAGCTTCGGAGGGATGGGGGCGGAAAAACTGTTTTTT
-,TRBJ2-7,few,TRBV7-2,CASSWDNYEQYF,TGTGCCAGCAGCTGGGATAACTACGAGCAGTACTTC
TRBD1,TRBJ2-1,medium-sized,TRBV27,CASSLRQGQGNEQFF,TGTGCCAGCAGTTTGAGACAGGGGCAGGGAAATGAGCAGTTCTTC
-,TRBJ2-6,many,TRBV19,CASTPSRSGANVLTF,TGTGCCAGTACCCCGTCCCGCTCTGGGGCCAACGTCCTGACTTTC
-,TRBJ1-6,medium-sized,TRBV11-2,CASSLVPDSPLHF,TGTGCCAGCAGCTTAGTTCCAGATTCACCCCTCCACTTT
TRBD2,TRBJ2-1,few,TRBV12-3/TRBV12-4,CASILGTSGSNEQFF,TGTGCCAGCATTTTAGGGACTAGCGGGAGCAATGAGCAGTTCTTC
TRBD2,TRBJ2-7,many,TRBV20-1,CSATSGHPGNEQYF,TGCAGTGCAACTAGCGGGCACCCAGGAAACGAGCAGTACTTC
TRBD1,TRBJ1-5,medium-sized,TRBV5-6,CASSLYRTGARQPQHF,TGTGCCAGCAGCTTGTACCGGACAGGGGCTAGGCAGCCCCAGCATTTT
-,TRBJ1-2,medium-sized,TRBV30,CAWRQGRLNYGYTF,TGTGCCTGGAGACAAGGGAGGTTAAACTATGGCTACACCTTC
-,TRBJ1-3,-,TRBV7-8,CASSRDRSSGNTIYF,TGTGCCAGCAGCCGAGACAGGTCCTCTGGAAACACCATATATTTT
-,TRBJ2-3,few,TRBV20-1,CSSGLVEGTQYF,TGCAGTTCGGGCCTAGTAGAGGGTACGCAGTATTTT
-,TRBJ1-1,-,TRBV12-3/TRBV12-4,CASSLRGKSEAFF,TGTGCCAGCAGTTTACGGGGGAAAAGTGAAGCTTTCTTT
-,TRBJ2-3,-,TRBV20-1,CSARGSLTIGISTDTQYF,TGCAGTGCTAGAGGGTCCTTGACTATCGGGATTAGCACAGATACGCAGTATTTT
TRBD1,TRBJ2-7,medium-sized,TRBV6-1,CASKSGQGYEQYF,TGTGCCAGCAAGTCGGGACAGGGTTACGAGCAGTACTTC
-,TRBJ1-6,-,TRBV3-1,CASSQDGYSPLHF,TGTGCCAGCAGCCAAGACGGGTATTCACCCCTCCACTTT
TRBD1,TRBJ2-2,medium-sized,TRBV20-1,CSATQALLQGARTGELFF,TGCAGTGCTACCCAGGCTCTATTACAGGGGGCGCGAACCGGGGAGCTGTTTTTT
-,TRBJ1-2,-,TRBV7-3,CASSLDKNYGYTF,TGTGCCAGCAGCTTAGACAAGAACTATGGCTACACCTTC
TRBD2,TRBJ2-5,medium-sized,TRBV6-1,CASSPGTSIQTQYF,TGTGCCAGCAGTCCCGGGACTAGTATACAGACCCAGTACTTC
-,TRBJ1-1,-,TRBV5-1,CASSLDGMNTEAFF,TGCGCCAGCAGCTTGGACGGAATGAACACTGAAGCTTTCTTT
-,TRBJ2-1,-,TRBV7-2,CASSPKGGMEQFF,TGTGCCAGCAGCCCCAAGGGGGGTATGGAGCAGTTCTTC
TRBD1,TRBJ2-7,few,TRBV12-3/TRBV12-4,CASSLGQGYEQYF,TGTGCCAGCAGTTTAGGACAGGGCTACGAGCAGTACTTC
TRBD1,TRBJ2-7,many,TRBV5-5,CASSPGQSTYEQYF,TGTGCCAGCAGCCCGGGACAGTCAACCTACGAGCAGTACTTC
-,TRBJ1-2,-,TRBV6-1,CASSEPRGVNYVYTF,TGTGCCAGCAGTGAACCCCGTGGCGTAAACTATGTCTACACCTTC
-,TRBJ1-3,-,TRBV6-5,CASSYSDVASGNTIYF,TGTGCCAGCAGTTACTCGGATGTAGCGTCTGGAAACACCATATATTTT
-,TRBJ2-2,-,TRBV20-1,CSAGDTTGELFF,TGCAGTGCTGGAGACACAACCGGGGAGCTGTTTTTT
-,TRBJ2-2,-,TRBV5-1,CASSKEGARAGELFF,TGCGCCAGCAGTAAGGAGGGGGCGCGGGCCGGGGAGCTGTTTTTT
-,TRBJ2-7,few,TRBV20-1,CSARDTWGSYEQYF,TGCAGTGCTAGAGATACCTGGGGATCCTACGAGCAGTACTTC
-,TRBJ1-6,-,TRBV28,CASSQMGGRSPLHF,TGTGCCAGCAGCCAAATGGGGGGGCGCTCACCCCTCCACTTT
-,TRBJ1-1,few,TRBV25-1,CASSPRGRWTEAFF,TGTGCCAGCAGTCCCCGTGGGCGATGGACTGAAGCTTTCTTT
-,TRBJ1-3,-,TRBV5-1,CASSVRGGYGNTIYF,TGCGCCAGCAGCGTTCGTGGTGGATATGGAAACACCATATATTTT
TRBD2,TRBJ2-7,-,TRBV6-1,CASRPSSGRTAYEQYF,TGTGCCAGCAGGCCATCTAGCGGGAGAACCGCCTACGAGCAGTACTTC
-,TRBJ2-7,-,TRBV20-1,CSAPLSIPPSYEQYF,TGCAGTGCTCCCCTAAGTATCCCGCCCTCCTACGAGCAGTACTTC
-,TRBJ2-1,few,TRBV19,CASSGSGSYNERFF,TGTGCCAGTAGTGGAAGCGGCTCCTACAATGAGCGGTTCTTC
-,TRBJ2-7,medium-sized,TRBV20-1,CSATLGVQGLHEQYF,TGCAGTGCCACCCTCGGGGTTCAGGGTCTCCACGAGCAGTACTTC
TRBD1,TRBJ2-1,-,TRBV20-1,CSADRDRERNEQFF,TGCAGTGCGGACCGGGACAGGGAACGGAATGAGCAGTTCTTC
-,TRBJ2-7,few,TRBV2,CASSEGSSYSYEQYF,TGTGCCAGCAGTGAAGGGTCCAGTTACTCCTACGAGCAGTACTTC